This TCR beta chain was sequenced during a study of blood T cell repertoires in COVID-19. For the study at large: Collection of acute and convalescent COVID-19 samples took place in the United States, Italy and Spain. T cells, B-cell-depleted T cells, or PBMCs supplied cDNA or gDNA.

In the source study's methods: Reference gene primer amplification in the assay estimated nucleated cell counts. Sequencing used immunoSEQ multiplex PCR; TCRdb keeps in-frame clones, though not all of them. That table supplies the V and J calls and clone size; D and trimming were determined from the DNA. Of roughly 97,000 clones listed, 85% to 90% are singletons. Material: peripheral blood. This clonotype was sampled from a human donor in a cohort sampled during active COVID-19.

DNA of the CDR3: TGTGCCAGCAGCCAGAGGACAGGTTACTCTGAAGCTTTCTTT. Its translation is CASSQRTGYSEAFF. The genes are TRBV7-2 and TRBJ1-1, with 7 bases lining up with TRBD1. The V and J ends lost 5 bases and 6 bases, in that order; junction bases with no gene match: 9. This CDR3 is 14 amino acids long. The germline V gene encodes CDR1 SGHTA and CDR2 FQGNSA.